The 26 T cell receptor beta chains listed next were all sequenced from one sample in a study of cytomegalovirus exposure and HLA in healthy donors (dated by TCRdb to the late 2010s). The method behind the library was the immunoSEQ multiplex PCR assay. TCRdb carries this immuneACCESS record with in-frame sequences only. Its versions omit some clonotypes, under half of them owing to an unresolved V gene in the studies checked, with the rest unexplained. Counted in this sample were 250,000 to 400,000 clones; approximately 86% of them appeared once. The ten biggest clones cover more than 0.9% of the sample. The sample comprised PBMCs. These receptors all stem from a woman aged 30 to 39 in good health and CMV-seropositive.

V and J are TRBV5-1 and TRBJ1-2; 10 nucleotides match TRBD1. Germline CDR1 and CDR2: SGHRS and YFSETQ. Trimming cost V 0 bases and J 8 bases; bases outside gene matches: 10. The CDR3 loop spans 16 amino acids. Written as DNA, the CDR3 is TGCGCCAGCAGCTTGGCGCAGTCTGACAGGGGGCGAGGCTACACCTTC. It translates to CASSLAQSDRGRGYTF.

The chain links TRBV27 to TRBJ1-5, with 7 bases fitting TRBD1. Germline assignment: CDR1 MNHEY and CDR2 SMNVEV (reference sequence). The CDR3 runs to 14 residues. Germline trimming cut 1 base from V and 6 bases from J; bases unmatched to any gene: 3. The DNA for the CDR3 is TGTGCCAGCAGTTTATTACAGGGGACTCAGCCCCAGCATTTT. Protein sequence: CASSLLQGTQPQHF.

The chain links TRBV18 to TRBJ2-7; TRBD2 agrees at 12 bases. CDR3 size: 14 residues. Germline V gene data show CDR1 as KGHSH and CDR2 as LQKENI. V trimming: 6 bases; J trimming: 7 bases; junction bases outside the gene matches: 7. CDR3 loop: CASSPGLAGIEQYF. The CDR3 bases are TGTGCCAGCTCCCCGGGACTAGCGGGTATTGAGCAGTACTTC.

This rearrangement joins TRBV10-2 to TRBJ1-1, with 9 bases identical to TRBD1. J gave up 0 bases and V 6 bases, and 2 bases lay outside the gene matches. The germline CDR1 and CDR2 sequences are WSHSY and SAAADI. This CDR3 has 14 amino acids. For the CDR3, the DNA is TGCGCCAGCAGGGGGACAGGGATGAACACTGAAGCTTTCTTT. It translates to CASRGTGMNTEAFF.

A note on this clone: Other DNA sequences from this sample encode an identical CDR3 as well. The CDR3 loop reads CASSMGLAGTGELFF. The CDR3 DNA is TGTGCCAGTAGTATGGGGCTAGCGGGGACCGGGGAGCTGTTTTTT. The chain links TRBV19 to TRBJ2-2, with 9 bases matching TRBD2. Germline CDR1 LNHDA, CDR2 SQIVND (reference sequence). V gave up 3 bases and J gave up 5 bases; unmatched junction bases: 4. There are 15 residues in the CDR3.

This clone was counted between two and nine times. The V call is TRBV11-2, the J call TRBJ1-1; D uncertain. V gave up 2 bases and J gave up 0 bases, with 7 bases separating them. The CDR3 runs to 14 residues. From germline, CDR1 is SGHAT and CDR2 FQNNGV. The CDR3 sequence: CASSLKMMNTEAFF. The CDR3 region has the DNA TGTGCCAGCAGCTTAAAGATGATGAACACTGAAGCTTTCTTT.

This sequence joins TRBV5-1 and TRBJ1-2, with 8 bases aligning to TRBD1. Germline V gene lookup returns CDR1 SGHRS and CDR2 YFSETQ. The length of the CDR3 is 15 residues. With V trimmed by 3 bases and J by 1 base, 5 bases remained unmatched. CDR3 bases: TGCGCCAGCAGCTCTCACAGGGGGGGTAACTATGGCTACACCTTC. This gives the protein CASSSHRGGNYGYTF.

The chain uses TRBV7-9 and TRBJ2-7; no firm D call. V was clipped by 5 bases and J by 3 bases, with 8 bases between them. The germline gives CDR1 SEHNR, CDR2 FQNEAQ (reference sequence). CDR3 length: 12 amino acids. The CDR3 sequence: CASSPAGYEQYF. CDR3 bases: TGTGCCAGCAGCCCGGCCGGCTACGAGCAGTACTTC.

This clone was seen a few times. This rearrangement joins TRBV6-6 to TRBJ1-5; possible D gene TRBD1, 5 bases. Germline V CDR1 and CDR2: MNHNY, SVGAGI (reference sequence). The CDR3 contains 14 residues. V lost 7 bases and J lost 4, with 14 bases in between. CDR3 in DNA: TGTGCCAGCACCGGGGGAGTAGCGAATCAGCCCCAGCATTTT. Protein product: CASTGGVANQPQHF.

The CDR3 here is CASSFTPQGSGYTF. CDR3 bases: TGTGCCAGCAGTTTTACCCCACAGGGGTCTGGCTACACCTTC. The gene calls are TRBV6-6 and TRBJ1-2; 7 nucleotides align to TRBD1. This CDR3 has 14 residues. Germline CDR1 reads MNHNY; CDR2 reads SVGAGI (reference sequence). The V and J ends lost 4 bases and 7 bases, in that order; junction bases with no gene match: 9.

The genes are TRBV11-3 and TRBJ2-3; 12 positions agree with TRBD2. The junction had 5 bases not matched to a gene; V was cut back by 3 bases and J by 4 bases. The CDR3 is 16 residues long. Germline-derived CDR1 and CDR2 are SGHNT and YENEEA. The chain's CDR3 is CASSFGLAGLADTQYF. The CDR3 DNA follows: TGTGCCAGCAGCTTTGGACTAGCGGGGCTGGCAGATACGCAGTATTTT.

The CDR3 DNA sequence: TGTGCCAGCAGCGTAACGGGACAATCGAGCAATCAGCCCCAGCATTTT. This codes for CASSVTGQSSNQPQHF. The gene calls are TRBV7-8 and TRBJ1-5; D is possibly TRBD1 (6 bases). CDR3 size: 16 residues. V shed 5 bases and J shed 1 base, with 15 bases lying between them. CDR1 and CDR2 from the germline V gene are SGHVS and FQNEAQ.

The chain joins TRBV7-9 to TRBJ2-3, with D uncertain. The germline V gene encodes CDR1 SEHNR and CDR2 FQNEAQ (reference sequence). This CDR3 has 14 amino acids. The V and J ends lost 3 bases and 0 bases respectively, with 7 bases between them. CDR3 region: CASSFAHSTDTQYF. CDR3 coding DNA: TGTGCCAGCAGCTTCGCACATAGCACAGATACGCAGTATTTT. The full variable domain, with the rest looked up from reference TRBV7-9 and TRBJ2-3, is DTGVSQNPRHKITKRGQNVTFRCDPISEHNRLYWYRQTLGQGPEFLTYFQNEAQLEKSRLLSDRFSAERPKGSFSTLEIQRTEQGDSAMYLCASSFAHSTDTQYFGPGTRLTVL.

The V and J genes are TRBV15 and TRBJ1-5, with a tentative D call TRBD1 (5 bases). V was shortened by 0 bases and J by 6 bases, with 12 bases between the two germline ends. Germline CDR1 is LNHNV and CDR2 is YYDKDF (reference sequence). This CDR3 contains 15 residues. This CDR3 is CATSRDRGTSQPQHF. The CDR3 region has the DNA TGTGCCACCAGCAGAGATCGGGGGACGAGTCAGCCCCAGCATTTT.

This chain joins TRBV9 and TRBJ1-5; a possible D gene is TRBD1 (6 bases). This CDR3 contains 16 residues. Trimming pared 3 bases from V and 6 bases from J, leaving 19 bases between. Per germline, CDR1 SGDLS and CDR2 YYNGEE. The CDR3 bases are TGTGCCAGCAGCGGGCACAGGGTCAGGGTTGTTCAGCCCCAGCATTTT. The encoded protein is CASSGHRVRVVQPQHF.

The genes are TRBV10-3 and TRBJ1-2; no clear D gene. V was shortened by 2 bases and J by 2 bases, with 3 bases between the two germline ends. In germline, CDR1 is ENHRY, CDR2 SYGVKD. The CDR3 is made up of 12 amino acids. CDR3 sequence reads: CAISEGNYGYTF. CDR3 coding DNA: TGTGCCATCAGTGAGGGAAACTATGGCTACACCTTC.

The chain recombines TRBV28 with TRBJ1-1; 8 positions match TRBD1. The J segment lost 0 bases and the V segment lost 3 bases, leaving 15 bases of the junction unmatched. CDR3 size: 19 residues. Germline V gene lookup returns CDR1 MDHEN and CDR2 SYDVKM. CDR3 coding DNA: TGTGCCAGCAGTTTTCGACAGGGGACCGCTACTCCAATGAACACTGAAGCTTTCTTT. The encoded protein is CASSFRQGTATPMNTEAFF.

Only one count was recorded for this clone. The chain uses TRBV5-4 and TRBJ1-2, with D possibly being TRBD1 (5 bases). Trimming removed 5 bases from V and 7 bases from J, with 15 bases in between. CDR3 length equals 13 residues. The germline CDR1 and CDR2 sequences are SGHNT and YYREEE (reference sequence). The CDR3 reads CASSSPGVGGYTF. CDR3 in DNA: TGTGCCAGCAGTTCTCCGGGGGTAGGTGGCTACACCTTC.

The rearrangement links TRBV7-2 to TRBJ2-3; 8 positions agree with TRBD2. The V and J ends lost 5 bases and 0 bases, in that order; junction bases with no gene match: 7. This CDR3 is 16 amino acids long. Germline V CDR1 and CDR2: SGHTA, FQGNSA. The CDR3 region is CASSPVAGTSTDTQYF. DNA for the CDR3: TGTGCCAGCAGCCCAGTAGCGGGGACTAGCACAGATACGCAGTATTTT.

Turning to this clone: Other DNA sequences in this sample translate to the same CDR3. The chain has TRBV2 and TRBJ2-5; 12 bases fit TRBD2. Germline V CDR1 and CDR2: SNHLY, FYNNEI. J gave up 0 bases and V 6 bases, and 2 bases lay outside the gene matches. The CDR3 covers 15 residues. Here the CDR3 DNA reads TGTGCCAGCAGCGGGACTAGCGGGTACCAAGAGACCCAGTACTTC. Translating gives CASSGTSGYQETQYF.

The rearrangement links TRBV5-1 to TRBJ1-1; 9 bases align to TRBD1. J was trimmed by 4 bases and V by 4 bases; bases with no gene match: 5. Germline CDR1 reads SGHRS; CDR2 reads YFSETQ. There are 14 residues in the CDR3. CDR3 DNA: TGCGCCAGCAGCAAGGGACAGGGAGGCACTGAAGCTTTCTTT. Residues: CASSKGQGGTEAFF.

This clone was counted a few times. V usage is TRBV18 and J usage is TRBJ1-2; D gene ambiguous. Trimming pared 3 bases from V and 0 bases from J, leaving 11 bases between. CDR1 and CDR2 from the germline V gene are KGHSH and LQKENI. CDR3 length: 15 residues. Here the CDR3 reads CASSPSRDANYGYTF. In DNA, the CDR3 is TGTGCCAGCTCACCCTCGCGAGATGCTAACTATGGCTACACCTTC. The complete variable domain, with remaining parts taken from reference TRBV18 and TRBJ1-2, reads NAGVMQNPRHLVRRRGQEARLRCSPMKGHSHVYWYRQLPEEGLKFMVYLQKENIIDESGMPKERFSAEFPKEGPSILRIQQVVRGDSAAYFCASSPSRDANYGYTFGSGTRLTVV.

The gene calls are TRBV28 and TRBJ1-2; D is uncertain. Germline CDR1 and CDR2: MDHEN and SYDVKM. V was cut by 6 bases and J by 6 bases, with 8 bases left in between. The CDR3 runs 11 residues. CDR3 sequence (DNA): TGTGCCAGCAGCCGACTCAATGGCTACACCTTC. Translated: CASSRLNGYTF.

V is TRBV29-1 and J is TRBJ2-3, with 11 bases that match TRBD2. Germline V gene sequence: CDR1 SQVTM, CDR2 ANQGSEA. J lost 2 bases, V lost 5 bases, and 9 bases had no gene match. The CDR3 has 16 amino acids. The CDR3 loop is CSVTTLLAGVTDTQYF. CDR3 coding DNA: TGCAGCGTTACCACTCTACTAGCGGGGGTCACAGATACGCAGTATTTT.

The chain couples TRBV10-3 to TRBJ2-1; 8 bases line up with TRBD1. Looked up from germline, CDR1 is ENHRY and CDR2 is SYGVKD. V was clipped by 1 base and J by 7 bases; unmatched bases: 6. This CDR3 contains 15 residues. Here the CDR3 reads CAISELDRGRNEQFF. CDR3 sequence (DNA): TGTGCCATCAGTGAGTTAGACAGGGGTAGGAATGAGCAGTTCTTC.

This sequence joins TRBV4-1 and TRBJ1-1; 9 bases fit TRBD1. There are 17 residues in the CDR3. J gave up 2 bases and V 1 base, and 8 bases lay outside the gene matches. The V gene's germline CDR1 is MGHRA and CDR2 YSYEKL. CDR3 amino acids: CASSQVGTGWRNTEAFF. CDR3 bases: TGCGCCAGCAGCCAAGTTGGGACAGGGTGGAGAAACACTGAAGCTTTCTTT.